The following is a T cell receptor beta chain sequence with its context. The repertoire was sequenced with immunoSEQ multiplex PCR; TCRdb's copy has only in-frame clones and lacks some. The table lists about 30,000 clones, 65% to 90% of them singletons. This sample is part of a study of control samples from healthy donors and cancer patients. Germline assignment: CDR1 SQVTM and CDR2 ANQGSEA. The CDR3 is 13 amino acids. The V segment lost 8 bases and the J segment 5 bases; nucleotides outside the gene matches: 9. What was sequenced was PBMCs. The TCR sequence derives from an older woman with head and neck cancer. The chain has TRBV29-1 and TRBJ2-1; 7 bases fit TRBD1. In nucleotides, the CDR3 is TGCAGCTCCCGGACAGGAATAAACAATGAGCAGTTCTTC. Translation: CSSRTGINNEQFF.